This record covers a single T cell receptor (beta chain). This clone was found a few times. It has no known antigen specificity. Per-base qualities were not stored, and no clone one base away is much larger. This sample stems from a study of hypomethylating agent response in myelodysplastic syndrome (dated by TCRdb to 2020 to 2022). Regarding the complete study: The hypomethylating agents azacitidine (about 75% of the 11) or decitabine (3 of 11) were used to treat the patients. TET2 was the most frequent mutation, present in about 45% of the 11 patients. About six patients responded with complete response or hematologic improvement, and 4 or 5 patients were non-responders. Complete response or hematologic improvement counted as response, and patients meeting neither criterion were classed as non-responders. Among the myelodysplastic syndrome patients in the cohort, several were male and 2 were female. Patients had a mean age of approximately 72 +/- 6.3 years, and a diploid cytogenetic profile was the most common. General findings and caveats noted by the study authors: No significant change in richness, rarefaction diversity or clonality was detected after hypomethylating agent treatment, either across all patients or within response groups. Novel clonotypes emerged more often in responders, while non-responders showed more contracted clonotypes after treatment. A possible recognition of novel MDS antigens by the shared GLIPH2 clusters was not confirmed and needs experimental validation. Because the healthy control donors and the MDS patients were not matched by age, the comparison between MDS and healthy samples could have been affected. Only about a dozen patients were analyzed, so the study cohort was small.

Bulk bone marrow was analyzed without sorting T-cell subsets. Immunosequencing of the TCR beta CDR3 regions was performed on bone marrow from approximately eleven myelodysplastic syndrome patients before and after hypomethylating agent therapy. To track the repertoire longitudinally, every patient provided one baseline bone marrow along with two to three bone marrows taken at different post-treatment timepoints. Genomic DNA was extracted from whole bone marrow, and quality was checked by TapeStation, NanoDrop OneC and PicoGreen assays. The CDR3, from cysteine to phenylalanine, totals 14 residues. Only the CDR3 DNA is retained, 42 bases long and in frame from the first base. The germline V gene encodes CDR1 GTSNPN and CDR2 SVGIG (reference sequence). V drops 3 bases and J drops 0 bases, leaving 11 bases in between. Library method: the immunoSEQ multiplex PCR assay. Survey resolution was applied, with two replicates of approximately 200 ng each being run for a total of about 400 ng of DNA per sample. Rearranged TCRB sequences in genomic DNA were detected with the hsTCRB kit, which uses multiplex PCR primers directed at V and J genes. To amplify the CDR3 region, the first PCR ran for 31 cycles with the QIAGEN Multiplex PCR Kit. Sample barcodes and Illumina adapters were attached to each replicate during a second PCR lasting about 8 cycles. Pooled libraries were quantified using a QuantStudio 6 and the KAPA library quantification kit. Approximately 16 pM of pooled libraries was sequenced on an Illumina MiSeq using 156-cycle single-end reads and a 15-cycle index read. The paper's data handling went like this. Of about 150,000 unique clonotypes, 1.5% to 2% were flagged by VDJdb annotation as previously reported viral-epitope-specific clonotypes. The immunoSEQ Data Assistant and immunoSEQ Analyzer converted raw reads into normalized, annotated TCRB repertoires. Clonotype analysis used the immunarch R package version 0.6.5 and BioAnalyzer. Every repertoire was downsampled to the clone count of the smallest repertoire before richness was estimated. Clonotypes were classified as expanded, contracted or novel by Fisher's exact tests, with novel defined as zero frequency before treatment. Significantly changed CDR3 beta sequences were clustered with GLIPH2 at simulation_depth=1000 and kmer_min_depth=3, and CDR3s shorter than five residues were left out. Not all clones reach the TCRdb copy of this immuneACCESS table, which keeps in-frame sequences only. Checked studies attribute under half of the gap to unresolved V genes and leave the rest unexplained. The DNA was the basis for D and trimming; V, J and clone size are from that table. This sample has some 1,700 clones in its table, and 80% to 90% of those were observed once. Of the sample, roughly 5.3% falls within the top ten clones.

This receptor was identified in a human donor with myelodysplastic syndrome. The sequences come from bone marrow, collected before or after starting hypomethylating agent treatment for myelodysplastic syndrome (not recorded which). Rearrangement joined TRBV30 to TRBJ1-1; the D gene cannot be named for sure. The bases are TGTGCCTGGAGGTCCGGATTCATGAACACTGAAGCTTTCTTT. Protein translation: CAWRSGFMNTEAFF.